These T cell receptor beta chains were read from a single sample in a study of cytomegalovirus exposure and HLA in healthy donors. The method was immunoSEQ multiplex PCR; TCRdb's version includes in-frame clones alone and lacks a portion of them. The sample yields 80,000 or so clones, around 75% seen once. What was sequenced was PBMCs. The receptors come from a woman between 40 and 50 years old in good health and CMV-seronegative. Each CDR3 is given with its conserved first and last residue. Each record gives: J gene, clone size, D gene, V gene, CDR3 DNA, CDR3 protein. The D gene is left open where the match is weak. The size of a clone is reported for some rows only, either as once, few or many, or as a class for expanded clones.

TRBJ1-1	few	-	TRBV6-6	TGTGCCAGCAGCCGGCGGTGGTATGCTGCGGGCACTGAAGCTTTCTTT	CASSRRWYAAGTEAFF
TRBJ2-1	-	-	TRBV28	TGTGCCAGCAGTGTACTAGGTCGCGCCAAGTTTCAGTTCTTC	CASSVLGRAKFQFF
TRBJ1-4	-	TRBD1	TRBV10-2	TGCGCCAGCAGTGCCCCAGGGGGCCTGACTAATGAAAAACTGTTTTTT	CASSAPGGLTNEKLFF
TRBJ2-2	-	-	TRBV28	TGTGCCAGCAGTTTATGGGGAGGGGGCACCGGGGAGCTGTTTTTT	CASSLWGGGTGELFF
TRBJ2-5	-	TRBD2	TRBV27	TGTGCCAGCAGTTTATCAACGGGACTAGCGGGATGGGATGGGGAGACCCAGTACTTC	CASSLSTGLAGWDGETQYF
TRBJ1-4	-	-	TRBV27	TGTGCCAGCAGTTTAGGAGGGCTTAGAGAAAAACTGTTTTTT	CASSLGGLREKLFF
TRBJ1-1	-	-	TRBV18	TGTGCCAGCTCACCATTCAAGGAGTCTCTCGAAGCTTTCTTT	CASSPFKESLEAFF
TRBJ2-3	-	-	TRBV4-1	TGCGCCAGCAGCCATGGGGCGGGACCCTTATCGGAGTATTTT	CASSHGAGPLSEYF
TRBJ1-1	-	TRBD1	TRBV19	TGTGCCAGTAGTATTAGTGAGGGGGCGACTGAAGCTTTCTTT	CASSISEGATEAFF
TRBJ2-5	-	TRBD2	TRBV2	TGTGCCAGCAGGGGAGCGGGGGGAATACGAACAAAAGAGACCCAGTACTTC	CASRGAGGIRTKETQYF
TRBJ1-5	few	-	TRBV10-3	TGTGCCATCAGAGCAGAGGGTAATCAGCCCCAGCATTTT	CAIRAEGNQPQHF
TRBJ2-3	-	TRBD2	TRBV7-2	TGTGCCAGCACCCTCCCCGGCGGGAGTGGGGCAGATACGCAGTATTTT	CASTLPGGSGADTQYF
TRBJ2-3	-	TRBD2	TRBV15	TGTGCCACCAGCAGAGATTCCACTAGCGGGAGTACAGATACGCAGTATTTT	CATSRDSTSGSTDTQYF
TRBJ2-1	-	-	TRBV7-3	TGTGCCAGCAGCACCGGGAGTGAGCAGTTCTTC	CASSTGSEQFF
TRBJ2-7	-	-	TRBV11-2	TGTGCCAGCAGCCCCCCCAGCTACGAGCAGTACTTC	CASSPPSYEQYF
TRBJ1-3	-	-	TRBV29-1	TGCAGCGCCGGCGGAGGTGGAAACACCATATATTTT	CSAGGGGNTIYF
TRBJ1-1	-	-	TRBV19	TGTGCCAGTAGTCGGAGTAGGAACACTGAAGCTTTCTTT	CASSRSRNTEAFF
TRBJ2-2	-	-	TRBV9	TGTGCCAGCAGCGTAGGGCGGCTTAACACCGGGGAGCTGTTTTTT	CASSVGRLNTGELFF
TRBJ1-1	few	TRBD1	TRBV6-5	TGTGCCAGCAGTCCGACAGGGTGGCCTGAAGCTTTCTTT	CASSPTGWPEAFF
TRBJ2-5	-	TRBD2	TRBV19	TGTGCCAGTAGTATAGTCAGCGGGGAATGGGAGACCCAGTACTTC	CASSIVSGEWETQYF
TRBJ2-1	-	-	TRBV27	TGTGCCAGCACCCTGAGTCCGAGCTCCTACAATGAGCAGTTCTTC	CASTLSPSSYNEQFF
TRBJ1-1	-	-	TRBV6-1	TGTGCCAGCAGTTTGGACAGGAACACTGAAGCTTTCTTT	CASSLDRNTEAFF
TRBJ2-3	-	-	TRBV9	TGTGCCAGCAGTCGGGGTGATACGCAGTATTTT	CASSRGDTQYF
TRBJ2-7	-	TRBD1	TRBV19	TGTGCCAGTAGTTCCCCACAGGGGAGAAGGACCTACGAGCAGTACTTC	CASSSPQGRRTYEQYF
TRBJ1-5	-	-	TRBV2	TGTGCCAGCAGGGCAGGACAGAATCAGCCCCAGCATTTT	CASRAGQNQPQHF
TRBJ1-5	-	-	TRBV2	TGTGCCAGCAGGGGGGGAGGTCGACAGCCCCAGCATTTT	CASRGGGRQPQHF
TRBJ2-3	-	-	TRBV19	TGTGCCAGTAGGGACAACACAGATACGCAGTATTTT	CASRDNTDTQYF
TRBJ2-3	-	-	TRBV29-1	TGCAGCGTTGAAGACCACTACACAGATACGCAGTATTTT	CSVEDHYTDTQYF
TRBJ1-1	-	-	TRBV10-1	TGCGCCAGCTCCAGGAGTCGGGGGACTGAAGCTTTCTTT	CASSRSRGTEAFF
TRBJ1-1	few	-	TRBV30	TGTGCCTGGAGTGTAGGAGCCATGAACACTGAAGCTTTCTTT	CAWSVGAMNTEAFF
TRBJ2-6	-	-	TRBV25-1	TGTGCCAGCAGTCCAGGGATCTCTGGGGCCAACGTCCTGACTTTC	CASSPGISGANVLTF
TRBJ2-5	few	-	TRBV18	TGTGCCAGCTCACCCGACAGGATCGGCCTGGGAGAGACCCAGTACTTC	CASSPDRIGLGETQYF
TRBJ2-3	-	TRBD1	TRBV4-1	TGCGCCAGCAGCTCGTACACAGGGGGCGCGGGCACAGATACGCAGTATTTT	CASSSYTGGAGTDTQYF
TRBJ1-4	-	-	TRBV18	TGTGCCAGCTCAGAAGGGGTCAGTGAAAAACTGTTTTTT	CASSEGVSEKLFF
TRBJ2-3	-	-	TRBV19	TGTGCCAGTAGTATTCGGGTAGCCTCAGATACGCAGTATTTT	CASSIRVASDTQYF
TRBJ2-3	-	-	TRBV18	TGTGCCAGCTCACCCTCGACAGCCACAGATACGCAGTATTTT	CASSPSTATDTQYF
TRBJ2-1	-	-	TRBV19	TGTGCCAGTAGCGGACAGTACGGAGACAATGAGCAGTTCTTC	CASSGQYGDNEQFF
TRBJ1-5	-	TRBD1	TRBV11-2	TGTGCCAGCAGCCAAAAAATCCAGGGGGAATATAGCAATCAGCCCCAGCATTTT	CASSQKIQGEYSNQPQHF
TRBJ2-7	once	-	TRBV6-6	TGTGCCAGCAGTATTGGACACGTCAGCTCCTACGAGCAGTACTTC	CASSIGHVSSYEQYF
TRBJ2-3	few	-	TRBV7-2	TGTGCCAGCAGCTTAGAGACGGGGACACTCTCCACAGATACGCAGTATTTT	CASSLETGTLSTDTQYF
TRBJ2-7	-	-	TRBV7-2	TGTGCCAGCAGCTCGTATCGAGGAAAGTACGAGCAGTACTTC	CASSSYRGKYEQYF
TRBJ2-7	-	TRBD2	TRBV7-2	TGTGCCAGCAGCACTTATGGCACTAGCGGCCTCGGGGGGCAGTACTTC	CASSTYGTSGLGGQYF
TRBJ2-7	-	-	TRBV7-2	TGTGCCAGCAGCTTACTAGCGTATGGCTACGAGCAGTACTTC	CASSLLAYGYEQYF
TRBJ2-5	-	TRBD2	TRBV9	TGTGCCAGCTCCACTAGCGGGGGCCGGGAGACCCAGTACTTC	CASSTSGGRETQYF
TRBJ2-5	few	-	TRBV28	TGTGCCAGCAGTTTATCCCTCGACAGCCAAGAGACCCAGTACTTC	CASSLSLDSQETQYF
TRBJ2-1	medium-sized	-	TRBV6-4	TGTGCCAGCAGTGACACGTCGGGGTTGAATGAGCAGTTCTTC	CASSDTSGLNEQFF
TRBJ2-1	-	TRBD1	TRBV5-6	TGTGCCAGCACCCAAAGACAGGGGGCTTTATACAATGAGCAGTTCTTC	CASTQRQGALYNEQFF
TRBJ1-1	-	-	TRBV7-8	TGTGCCAGCAGCCCCCCGTTCTGGGCCCGGAACACTGAAGCTTTCTTT	CASSPPFWARNTEAFF